Below are 27 T cell receptor beta chains sequenced from a single sample in a study of blood T cell repertoires in COVID-19. Repertoires were generated with immunoSEQ multiplex PCR, while TCRdb's copy carries only in-frame clones and drops some. The repertoire has about 150,000 clones, roughly 90% of them found once; the top ten carry 0.95%. Sequenced sample: peripheral blood. The receptors originated from a woman between 45 and 65 years old with acute or convalescent COVID-19.

The chain links TRBV27 to TRBJ2-3; TRBD2 agrees at 10 bases. The CDR3 totals 15 residues. CDR1 and CDR2 (germline): MNHEY, SMNVEV (reference sequence). The V gene end was trimmed by 4 bases and the J gene end by 1 base; junction bases not matched to a gene: 2. Here the CDR3 reads CASSWLAGGTDTQYF. CDR3 DNA: TGTGCCAGCAGTTGGCTAGCGGGAGGCACAGATACGCAGTATTTT.

This clone has just one count. V and J are TRBV5-1 and TRBJ1-1; D gene unclear. The CDR3 consists of 14 residues. The germline gives CDR1 SGHRS, CDR2 YFSETQ. Trimming took 6 bases from V and 4 from J, leaving 16 bases between them. The CDR3 region is CASTHSEVGTEAFF. CDR3 in DNA: TGCGCCAGCACCCACTCTGAGGTGGGCACTGAAGCTTTCTTT.

J is TRBJ1-2 and V is TRBV30; D might be TRBD1 (6 bases). V was pared by 2 bases and J by 4 bases, with 11 bases between. Germline loops: CDR1 GTSNPN, CDR2 SVGIG (reference sequence). The CDR3 runs to 13 residues. CDR3 DNA: TGTGCCTGGAGTCGGGACACCTTCTATGGCTACACCTTC. It encodes CAWSRDTFYGYTF.

The rearrangement joins TRBV4-2 to TRBJ1-2, with a tentative D call TRBD1 (6 bases). CDR1 is LGHNA and CDR2 is YNFKEQ in the germline V gene. Trimming removed 4 bases at V and 3 bases at J, with 12 bases between. The CDR3 totals 14 residues. CDR3 loop: CASSPVQGDYGYTF. The CDR3 DNA sequence: TGTGCCAGCAGCCCGGTACAGGGTGACTATGGCTACACCTTC.

The genes are TRBV11-2 and TRBJ2-4; D gene ambiguous. V lost 2 bases, J lost 9 bases, and 5 bases lay in between. Germline V CDR1 and CDR2: SGHAT, FQNNGV. The CDR3 spans 11 residues. CDR3: CASSLTGIQYF. In nucleotides, the CDR3 is TGTGCCAGCAGCTTAACGGGCATTCAGTACTTC.

The J gene is TRBJ2-7, the V gene TRBV7-3, with 9 bases aligning to TRBD2. The trim removed 1 base at V and 6 bases at J, leaving 4 bases unmatched. The CDR3 consists of 14 residues. The germline CDR1 and CDR2 sequences are SGHTA and FQGTGA. The CDR3 is CASSLNVAGAEQYF. In nucleotides, the CDR3 is TGTGCCAGCAGCTTAAACGTAGCGGGAGCCGAGCAGTACTTC.

This clone was observed once. This chain uses TRBV7-9 with TRBJ2-1; 9 nucleotides match TRBD2. V lost 5 bases to trimming and J lost 2 bases; unmatched junction nucleotides: 4. Germline V gives CDR1 SEHNR, CDR2 FQNEAQ (reference sequence). The CDR3 contains 15 residues. The CDR3 reads CASSGSGSPYNEQFF. CDR3 coding DNA: TGTGCCAGCAGCGGTAGCGGGAGCCCCTACAATGAGCAGTTCTTC.

The V call is TRBV5-1, the J call TRBJ1-5; 9 nucleotides agree with TRBD1. The J segment lost 1 base and the V segment lost 4 bases, leaving 6 bases of the junction unmatched. Germline assignment: CDR1 SGHRS and CDR2 YFSETQ. This CDR3 comprises 16 residues. DNA for the CDR3: TGCGCCAGCAGCCCTGGACAGGGGATCAGCAATCAGCCCCAGCATTTT. This encodes CASSPGQGISNQPQHF. The complete variable domain, with remaining parts taken from reference TRBV5-1 and TRBJ1-5, reads KAGVTQTPRYLIKTRGQQVTLSCSPISGHRSVSWYQQTPGQGLQFLFEYFSETQRNKGNFPGRFSGRQFSNSRSEMNVSTLELGDSALYLCASSPGQGISNQPQHFGDGTRLSIL.

J is TRBJ2-2 and V is TRBV19, with 12 positions matching TRBD1. The CDR3 loop spans 16 amino acids. The junction had 6 bases not matched to a gene; V was cut back by 3 bases and J by 7 bases. Germline-derived CDR1 and CDR2 are LNHDA and SQIVND (reference sequence). In DNA form, the CDR3 reads TGTGCCAGTAGTATCCCGGGACAGGGGGCTATCGGGGAGCTGTTTTTT. Translating gives CASSIPGQGAIGELFF.

This chain links TRBV7-6 with TRBJ2-7; 9 nucleotides agree with TRBD1. This CDR3 comprises 16 residues. Germline V gene sequence: CDR1 SGHVS, CDR2 FNYEAQ. With 1 base clipped from V and 1 base from J, the junction kept 5 bases outside the gene matches. The CDR3 sequence is CASSLDRTGESYEQYF. The CDR3 nucleotides are TGTGCCAGCAGCTTAGACCGGACAGGGGAATCCTACGAGCAGTACTTC.

The V gene is TRBV2, the J gene TRBJ2-1; 8 bases are shared with TRBD2. V dropped 0 bases and J dropped 4; count of bases not matched to a gene: 8. The CDR3 consists of 17 residues. CDR1 is SNHLY and CDR2 is FYNNEI in the germline V gene. The CDR3 nucleotides are TGTGCCAGCAGTGAAGCCGCTTCGGGGGGGGCTTACAATGAGCAGTTCTTC. As protein: CASSEAASGGAYNEQFF.

This clone was observed a few times. This chain links TRBV11-1 with TRBJ1-1, with D tentatively TRBD1 (6 bases). Trimming left V 2 bases short and J 6 bases short, with 13 bases between. The CDR3 totals 14 residues. Per germline, CDR1 SGHAT and CDR2 FQDESV (reference sequence). The CDR3 loop reads CASSLQGPFAEAFF. The CDR3, as DNA: TGTGCCAGCAGCTTACAGGGGCCCTTTGCTGAAGCTTTCTTT.

The chain couples TRBV27 to TRBJ2-7, with a weak D call TRBD2 (5 bases). V was trimmed by 5 bases and J by 7 bases, leaving 9 bases between them. The CDR3 is 11 residues long. Germline-derived CDR1 and CDR2 are MNHEY and SMNVEV (reference sequence). The DNA of the CDR3 is TGTGCCAGCAGTCGGGGAAAGGAGCAGTACTTC. Its translation is CASSRGKEQYF.

The V and J genes are TRBV5-1 and TRBJ1-1, with 8 bases matching TRBD1. Germline V gene lookup returns CDR1 SGHRS and CDR2 YFSETQ. With 6 bases clipped from V and 2 bases from J, the junction kept 3 bases outside the gene matches. The CDR3 has 13 residues. CDR3 sequence (DNA): TGCGCCAGCACCGACAGGGGCAACACTGAAGCTTTCTTT. Translating gives CASTDRGNTEAFF.

The chain links TRBV9 to TRBJ2-7; 10 bases are shared with TRBD2. Looked up from germline, CDR1 is SGDLS and CDR2 is YYNGEE. Losses at the gene ends were 0 bases for V and 6 bases for J; bases not matched to a gene: 3. The CDR3 runs 14 residues. CDR3 nucleotide sequence: TGTGCCAGCAGCGTAGCTAGCGGGAGTTCCGAGCAGTACTTC. Protein sequence: CASSVASGSSEQYF.

The genes are TRBV2 and TRBJ2-4; D is unresolved. V was trimmed by 2 bases and J by 5 bases, leaving 4 bases between them. Germline V gene sequence: CDR1 SNHLY, CDR2 FYNNEI. This CDR3 region has 12 residues. DNA for the CDR3: TGTGCCAGCAGTGAATGGCAAAACATTCAGTACTTC. Protein: CASSEWQNIQYF.

V usage is TRBV15 and J usage is TRBJ2-1, with TRBD2 identical over 14 bases. Germline CDR1 and CDR2: LNHNV and YYDKDF (reference sequence). This CDR3 comprises 18 residues. After removal of 4 bases from V and 3 bases from J, the junction contained 8 bases not matched to a gene. The CDR3 here is CATSKLGLAGEGYNEQFF. CDR3 coding DNA: TGTGCCACCAGCAAACTGGGACTAGCGGGAGAGGGCTACAATGAGCAGTTCTTC.

This clone appeared once. The chain is built from TRBV12-3 or TRBV12-4 and TRBJ1-6; D is unresolved. V gave up 6 bases and J gave up 6 bases, with 6 bases separating them. The CDR3 is made up of 12 amino acids. CDR3 protein: CASSLSNSPLHF. CDR3 DNA: TGTGCCAGCAGCCTCAGTAATTCACCCCTCCACTTT.

The sample holds a few counts of this clone. This sequence joins TRBV2 and TRBJ1-1; D might be TRBD1 (6 bases). The CDR3 consists of 14 residues. Germline CDR1 reads SNHLY; CDR2 reads FYNNEI. V lost 5 bases and J lost 4, with 14 bases in between. CDR3 protein: CASSSEGQFTEAFF. CDR3 bases: TGTGCCAGCAGTTCGGAAGGACAGTTCACTGAAGCTTTCTTT. The whole variable domain, remainder taken from reference TRBV2 and TRBJ1-1, is EPEVTQTPSHQVTQMGQEVILRCVPISNHLYFYWYRQILGQKVEFLVSFYNNEISEKSEIFDDQFSVERPDGSNFTLKIRSTKLEDSAMYFCASSSEGQFTEAFFGQGTRLTVV.

V usage is TRBV20-1 and J usage is TRBJ2-1; no reliable D call. The CDR3 runs to 11 residues. CDR1 and CDR2 (germline): DFQATT, SNEGSKA (reference sequence). Trimming removed 6 bases at V and 4 bases at J, with 7 bases between. The CDR3 here is CSADFYNEQFF. Written as DNA, the CDR3 is TGCAGTGCAGACTTTTACAATGAGCAGTTCTTC.

This chain connects TRBV7-2 to TRBJ1-4; maybe TRBD1 (6 bases). This CDR3 is 14 amino acids long. From germline, CDR1 is SGHTA and CDR2 FQGNSA. With 4 bases removed from V and 7 bases from J, the gap between germline ends came to 13 bases. The DNA of the CDR3 is TGTGCCAGCAGCTGGAAGGGGGAGGGTGAAAAACTGTTTTTT. Residues: CASSWKGEGEKLFF. Full variable domain (remainder filled in from reference TRBV7-2 and TRBJ1-4): GAGVSQSPSNKVTEKGKDVELRCDPISGHTALYWYRQSLGQGLEFLIYFQGNSAPDKSGLPSDRFSAERTGGSVSTLTIQRTQQEDSAVYLCASSWKGEGEKLFFGSGTQLSVL.

This clone was recorded once. The chain combines TRBV10-3 with TRBJ2-3; D perhaps matches TRBD1 (6 bases). Germline V gene data show CDR1 as ENHRY and CDR2 as SYGVKD. V was pared by 0 bases and J by 0 bases, with 13 bases between. The CDR3 contains 17 residues. CDR3 loop: CAISESRTVSSTDTQYF. The CDR3 region has the DNA TGTGCCATCAGTGAGTCAAGGACAGTCTCTAGCACAGATACGCAGTATTTT.

V and J are TRBV30 and TRBJ1-1, with D possibly TRBD1 on 6 matching bases. The V and J ends lost 3 bases and 6 bases respectively, with 17 bases between them. Germline-derived CDR1 and CDR2 are GTSNPN and SVGIG (reference sequence). The CDR3 covers 14 residues. The chain's CDR3 is CAWSRGGWGAEAFF. In nucleotides, the CDR3 is TGTGCCTGGAGCCGAGGGGGATGGGGCGCTGAAGCTTTCTTT.

The genes are TRBV3-1 (or the pseudogene TRBV3-2) and TRBJ2-1; weak D call: TRBD1 (6 bases). Germline V CDR1 and CDR2: LGHDT, YNNKEL (reference sequence). With 3 bases removed from V and 6 bases from J, the gap between germline ends came to 21 bases. The CDR3 sequence is 17 residues long. This CDR3 reads CASSHNPDSRILNEQFF. CDR3 bases: TGTGCCAGCAGCCATAACCCGGACAGCCGAATCCTCAATGAGCAGTTCTTC.

The rearrangement links TRBV10-3 to TRBJ2-7; 8 nucleotides align to TRBD2. Germline V gene lookup returns CDR1 ENHRY and CDR2 SYGVKD. The J segment lost 3 bases and the V segment lost 2 bases, leaving 0 bases of the junction unmatched. This CDR3 has 13 amino acids. CDR3 DNA sequence: TGTGCCATCAGTGAGCGGGAGGGCTACGAGCAGTACTTC. It is translated as CAISEREGYEQYF.

The J gene is TRBJ2-1, the V gene TRBV19; 9 bases line up with TRBD1. This CDR3 has 14 residues. Looked up from germline, CDR1 is LNHDA and CDR2 is SQIVND (reference sequence). The trim removed 6 bases at V and 9 bases at J, leaving 9 bases unmatched. The CDR3 nucleotides read TGTGCCAGTAGCCCCAGGGACAGGGCTCCTGAGCAGTTCTTC. Amino acid sequence: CASSPRDRAPEQFF. The full variable domain, in which reference TRBV19 and TRBJ2-1 provide the parts outside the CDR3, is DGGITQSPKYLFRKEGQNVTLSCEQNLNHDAMYWYRQDPGQGLRLIYYSQIVNDFQKGDIAEGYSVSREKKESFPLTVTSAQKNPTAFYLCASSPRDRAPEQFFGPGTRLTVL.

V gene TRBV20-1 combines with J gene TRBJ2-3, with D unresolved. Per the germline V gene, CDR1 is DFQATT and CDR2 is SNEGSKA (reference sequence). The CDR3 consists of 15 residues. The V end was cut by 3 bases, the J end by 0 bases, with 13 bases between. CDR3: CSASLAYSSTDTQYF. The CDR3 nucleotides are TGCAGTGCTAGTCTTGCCTACTCTAGCACAGATACGCAGTATTTT.